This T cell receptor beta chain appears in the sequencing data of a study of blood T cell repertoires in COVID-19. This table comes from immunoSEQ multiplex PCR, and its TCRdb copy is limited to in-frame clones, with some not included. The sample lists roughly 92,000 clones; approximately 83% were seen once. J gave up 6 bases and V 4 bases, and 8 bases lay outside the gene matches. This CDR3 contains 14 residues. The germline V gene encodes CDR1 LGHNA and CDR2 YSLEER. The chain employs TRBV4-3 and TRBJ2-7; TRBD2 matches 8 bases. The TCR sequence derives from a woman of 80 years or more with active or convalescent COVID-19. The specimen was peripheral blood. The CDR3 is CASSPQAGVFEQYF. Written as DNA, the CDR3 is TGCGCCAGCAGCCCCCAAGCGGGGGTCTTCGAGCAGTACTTC.